The 6 T cell receptor beta chains presented below share a single source sample, sequenced in a study of T cell responses to AZD1222 COVID-19 vaccine. Measured with immunoSEQ multiplex PCR; TCRdb has only the in-frame clones, and not every one. The table has some 86,000 clones, about 90% seen once. The sequenced sample was peripheral blood, obtained on day 0 of AZD1222 vaccination. All receptors come from an adult in good health.

This chain links TRBV5-1 with TRBJ2-5, with D possibly TRBD1 on 6 matching bases. Germline V gene sequence: CDR1 SGHRS, CDR2 YFSETQ. This CDR3 spans 16 amino acids. The V end lost 4 bases, the J end lost 4 bases, and 20 bases lay between the germline ends. The CDR3 protein is CASSVSQGWVGETQYF. In nucleotides, the CDR3 is TGCGCCAGCAGCGTTTCCCAGGGGTGGGTAGGAGAGACCCAGTACTTC.

This chain connects TRBV5-6 to TRBJ2-1; 9 nucleotides line up with TRBD2. The CDR3 is made up of 17 amino acids. V was clipped by 4 bases and J by 10 bases; unmatched bases: 18. The germline gives CDR1 SGHDT, CDR2 YYEEEE. CDR3 protein: CASSPNPDLAGLREQFF. As DNA, the CDR3 is TGTGCCAGCAGCCCGAACCCCGACCTAGCGGGATTAAGAGAGCAGTTCTTC. Drawing the rest from reference TRBV5-6 and TRBJ2-1, the complete variable domain is DAGVTQSPTHLIKTRGQQVTLRCSPKSGHDTVSWYQQALGQGPQFIFQYYEEEERQRGNFPDRFSGHQFPNYSSELNVNALLLGDSALYLCASSPNPDLAGLREQFFGPGTRLTVL.

V gene TRBV6-5 combines with J gene TRBJ1-2, with TRBD1 identical over 8 bases. V lost 5 bases to trimming and J lost 3 bases; unmatched junction nucleotides: 8. Germline-derived CDR1 and CDR2 are MNHEY and SVGAGI. CDR3 size: 15 residues. The CDR3 DNA is TGTGCCAGCAGTAACCGACAGGGGAGGGACTATGGCTACACCTTC. Protein: CASSNRQGRDYGYTF.

This clone was detected only a few times. J is TRBJ2-7 and V is TRBV25-1; D is unclear. CDR3 length: 10 residues. The germline CDR1 and CDR2 sequences are MGHDK and SYGVNS. V lost 6 bases and J lost 3, with 3 bases in between. CDR3 coding DNA: TGTGCCAGCAGGAGCTACGAGCAGTACTTC. It specifies CASRSYEQYF.

The chain joins TRBV18 to TRBJ2-7; the match to TRBD1 covers 7 bases. Germline values: CDR1 KGHSH, CDR2 LQKENI. Trimming at V came to 2 bases and at J to 2 bases, leaving 3 bases not matched to a gene. The CDR3 has 14 residues. The CDR3 region is CASSPSTGAYEQYF. The CDR3 coding sequence is TGTGCCAGCTCACCAAGCACAGGGGCCTACGAGCAGTACTTC.

The V call is TRBV7-8, the J call TRBJ2-1; D uncertain. Between the trimmed V and J ends, which lost 4 bases and 1 base, there was a span of 14 bases. CDR3 length: 16 residues. CDR1 and CDR2 from the germline V gene are SGHVS and FQNEAQ. In nucleotides, the CDR3 is TGTGCCAGCAGCTGGGTCAGATCCAAATCCTACAATGAGCAGTTCTTC. It is translated as CASSWVRSKSYNEQFF. The whole variable domain, remainder taken from reference TRBV7-8 and TRBJ2-1, is GAGVSQSPRYKVAKRGQDVALRCDPISGHVSLFWYQQALGQGPEFLTYFQNEAQLDKSGLPSDRFFAERPEGSVSTLKIQRTQQEDSAVYLCASSWVRSKSYNEQFFGPGTRLTVL.